These 22 T cell receptor beta chains were all obtained from the same sample, sequenced in a study of monozygotic twins with inflammatory bowel disease. Each CDR3 protein gets one entry in TCRdb, which reprocessed the 5' RACE reads and gives no DNA. This sample lists about 420,000 distinct CDR3 sequences; its ten largest clones have 2% to 3%. Sample: blood. These receptors were taken from a human donor with ulcerative colitis or Crohn's disease, or a healthy co-twin of an affected twin (not recorded which).

CDR3 protein: CASRKGLAVFIRFF. The genes are TRBV21-1 and TRBJ2-1; TCRdb picks TRBD2, but there is no DNA to check that call. TRBV21-1 represents a pseudogene. The CDR3 spans 14 residues.

This chain connects TRBV20-1 to TRBJ2-5; the D gene TCRdb calls, TRBD2, cannot be checked with no DNA. This CDR3 is 12 amino acids long. Germline V gene data show CDR1 as DFQATT and CDR2 as SNEGSKA (reference sequence). The CDR3 spells CSANPHQETQYF.

The V and J genes are TRBV3-1 and TRBJ2-7; the TCRdb D gene call, TRBD2, has no DNA to confirm it. This CDR3 spans 17 amino acids. From germline, CDR1 is LGHDT and CDR2 YNNKEL (reference sequence). The CDR3 here is CASSQTWASGGTYEQYF.

This CDR3 is CASSLEGQGIEQYF. The chain uses TRBV5-5 and TRBJ2-7; TCRdb reports TRBD1, a call that lacks DNA to check it against. Germline values: CDR1 SGHKS, CDR2 YYEKEE (reference sequence). The CDR3 loop spans 14 amino acids.

V and J are TRBV4-1 and TRBJ2-1; there is no DNA to check the TCRdb D call of TRBD2. Germline V CDR1 and CDR2: MGHRA, YSYEKL. This CDR3 comprises 18 residues. This CDR3 is CASSQGLAGGLQYNEQFF.

The chain employs TRBV7-2 and TRBJ2-7; TCRdb outputs TRBD2, but without DNA this stays unchecked. Germline CDR1 reads SGHTA; CDR2 reads FQGNSA. This CDR3 region has 12 residues. CDR3 amino acids: CASSAGGFEQYF. The full variable domain, in which reference TRBV7-2 and TRBJ2-7 provide the parts outside the CDR3, is GAGVSQSPSNKVTEKGKDVELRCDPISGHTALYWYRQSLGQGLEFLIYFQGNSAPDKSGLPSDRFSAERTGGSVSTLTIQRTQQEDSAVYLCASSAGGFEQYFGPGTRLTVT.

The chain links TRBV4-1 to TRBJ2-2; TCRdb picks TRBD1, but there is no DNA to check that call. CDR1 is MGHRA and CDR2 is YSYEKL in the germline V gene. The CDR3 runs 17 residues. CDR3: CASSQGGRPMRTGELFF.

The V call is TRBV28, the J call TRBJ2-7. Germline CDR1 and CDR2: MDHEN and SYDVKM. The CDR3 consists of 12 residues. The CDR3 loop is CASSFLTYEQYF.

This sequence joins TRBV27 and TRBJ2-3; the TCRdb call, TRBD2, lacks DNA for checking. This CDR3 is built from 16 residues. Per germline, CDR1 MNHEY and CDR2 SMNVEV (reference sequence). CDR3 loop: CASSLFGTSGTDTQYF.

V gene TRBV19 combines with J gene TRBJ1-2; TCRdb returns TRBD1, unconfirmable since there is no DNA. Germline lookup yields CDR1 LNHDA and CDR2 SQIVND (reference sequence). The CDR3 runs to 13 residues. CDR3 residues: CASSIGGDYGYTF.

The gene calls are TRBV9 and TRBJ2-5; TCRdb calls TRBD1, which cannot be checked without DNA. The CDR3 is 17 amino acids. Germline V CDR1 and CDR2: SGDLS, YYNGEE. The CDR3 sequence is CASSVGHNLGRGETQYF.

The genes are TRBV14 and TRBJ2-3; without DNA, the TCRdb call of TRBD1 cannot be checked. The length of the CDR3 is 17 residues. Germline CDR1 is SGHDN and CDR2 is FVKESK. The CDR3 reads CASSQGPPAHSTDTQYF.

V gene TRBV4-2 combines with J gene TRBJ2-2; TCRdb proposes TRBD1, but this gene call is untestable without DNA. Germline assignment: CDR1 LGHNA and CDR2 YNFKEQ. This CDR3 is 16 amino acids long. The CDR3 reads CASSNLSTGRGGELFF.

The CDR3: CASSYPGGGGYTF. The gene calls are TRBV5-1 and TRBJ1-2. This CDR3 contains 13 residues. Germline CDR1 and CDR2: SGHRS and YFSETQ.

The gene calls are TRBV28 and TRBJ1-1. Germline CDR1 and CDR2: MDHEN and SYDVKM. The CDR3 length is 15 residues. The CDR3 is CASTTPSGGYGEAFF.

The chain employs TRBV7-9 and TRBJ1-5. Germline V gene sequence: CDR1 SEHNR, CDR2 FQNEAQ (reference sequence). This CDR3 has 14 amino acids. The CDR3 is CASSSDSGNQPQHF.

The CDR3 here is CASSLALPSVNEQFF. The rearrangement joins TRBV7-9 to TRBJ2-1; TCRdb returns TRBD2, unconfirmable since there is no DNA. Germline V gene data show CDR1 as SEHNR and CDR2 as FQNEAQ (reference sequence). CDR3 length: 15 amino acids.

This rearrangement joins TRBV25-1 to TRBJ2-7; the D call of TRBD1 rests on TCRdb alone, since no DNA is present to check it. Germline CDR1 is MGHDK and CDR2 is SYGVNS. This CDR3 spans 14 amino acids. Here the CDR3 reads CASSEPDKNYEQYF.

This chain joins TRBV27 and TRBJ1-5. The CDR3 totals 15 residues. Germline values: CDR1 MNHEY, CDR2 SMNVEV (reference sequence). The CDR3 here is CASRLGGKKYQPQHF.

The chain combines TRBV3-1 with TRBJ1-3. Germline values: CDR1 LGHDT, CDR2 YNNKEL (reference sequence). This CDR3 has 16 amino acids. The CDR3 here is CASSQLIDSSGNTIYF.

The V and J genes are TRBV7-2 and TRBJ1-1; TCRdb gives TRBD1 as the D gene, but with no DNA this cannot be confirmed. The CDR3 has 14 residues. Germline lookup yields CDR1 SGHTA and CDR2 FQGNSA. CDR3: CASSYSGTGGIAFF.

V is TRBV18 and J is TRBJ2-1; no DNA is available, so the TRBD1 call from TCRdb remains unchecked. The CDR3 covers 13 residues. The V gene's germline CDR1 is KGHSH and CDR2 LQKENI. The CDR3 loop reads CASSGTGGNEQFF.